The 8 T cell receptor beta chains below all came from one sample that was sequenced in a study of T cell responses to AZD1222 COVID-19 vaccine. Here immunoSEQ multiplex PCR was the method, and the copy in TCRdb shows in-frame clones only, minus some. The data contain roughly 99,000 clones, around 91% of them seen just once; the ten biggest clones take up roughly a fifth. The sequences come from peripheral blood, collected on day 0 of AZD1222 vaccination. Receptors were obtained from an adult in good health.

The CDR3 coding sequence is TGTGCCAGCAGCCCGCGACCGTCCGGAAACACTGAAGCTTTCTTT. It encodes CASSPRPSGNTEAFF. This chain uses TRBV7-2 with TRBJ1-1; no firm D call. This CDR3 is 15 amino acids long. Germline V gives CDR1 SGHTA, CDR2 FQGNSA. Trimming stripped 5 bases from V and 2 bases from J, with 15 bases between.

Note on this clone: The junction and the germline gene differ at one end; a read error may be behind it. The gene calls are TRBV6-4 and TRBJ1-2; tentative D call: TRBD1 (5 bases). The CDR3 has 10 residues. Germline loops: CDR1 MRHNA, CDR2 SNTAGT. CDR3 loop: CASSVDSSSF. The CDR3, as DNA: TGTGCCAGCAGTGTAGACAGCTCCTCCTTC.

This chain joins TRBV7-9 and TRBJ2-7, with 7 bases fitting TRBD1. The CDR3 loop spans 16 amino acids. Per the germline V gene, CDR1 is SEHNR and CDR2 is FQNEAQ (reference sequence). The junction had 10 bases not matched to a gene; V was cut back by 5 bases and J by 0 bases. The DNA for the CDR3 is TGTGCCAGCAGCCCCACGCACGGGACAGACTCCTACGAGCAGTACTTC. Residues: CASSPTHGTDSYEQYF.

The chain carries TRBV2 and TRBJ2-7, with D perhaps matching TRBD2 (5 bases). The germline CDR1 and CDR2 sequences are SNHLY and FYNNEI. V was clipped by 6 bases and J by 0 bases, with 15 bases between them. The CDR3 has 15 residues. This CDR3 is CASRQYSASSYEQYF. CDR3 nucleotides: TGTGCCAGCAGACAATATAGCGCGAGCTCCTACGAGCAGTACTTC.

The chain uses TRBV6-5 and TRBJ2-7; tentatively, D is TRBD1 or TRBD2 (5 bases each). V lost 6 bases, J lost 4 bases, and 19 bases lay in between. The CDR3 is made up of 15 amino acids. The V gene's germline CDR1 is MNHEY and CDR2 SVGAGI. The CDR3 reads CASRGPGHRGYEQYF. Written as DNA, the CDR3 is TGTGCCAGCAGGGGGCCTGGTCACCGGGGTTACGAGCAGTACTTC.

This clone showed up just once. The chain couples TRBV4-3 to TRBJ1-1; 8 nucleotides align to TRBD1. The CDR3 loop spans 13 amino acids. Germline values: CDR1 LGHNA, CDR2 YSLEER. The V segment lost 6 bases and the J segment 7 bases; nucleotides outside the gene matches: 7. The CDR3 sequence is CASRADRVSEAFF. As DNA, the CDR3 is TGCGCCAGCAGGGCGGACAGGGTCAGTGAAGCTTTCTTT.

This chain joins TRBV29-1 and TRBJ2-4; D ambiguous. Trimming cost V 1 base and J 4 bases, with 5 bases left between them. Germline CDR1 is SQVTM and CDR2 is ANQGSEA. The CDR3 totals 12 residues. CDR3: CSVEGGKNIQYF. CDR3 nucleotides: TGCAGCGTTGAAGGGGGAAAAAACATTCAGTACTTC.

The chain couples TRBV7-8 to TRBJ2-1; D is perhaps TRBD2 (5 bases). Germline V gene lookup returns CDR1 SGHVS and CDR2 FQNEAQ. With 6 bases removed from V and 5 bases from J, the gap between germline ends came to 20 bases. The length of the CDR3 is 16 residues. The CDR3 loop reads CASRLDTRVTNNEQFF. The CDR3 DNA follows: TGTGCCAGCAGACTAGATACGAGAGTTACAAACAATGAGCAGTTCTTC. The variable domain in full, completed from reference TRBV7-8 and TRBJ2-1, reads GAGVSQSPRYKVAKRGQDVALRCDPISGHVSLFWYQQALGQGPEFLTYFQNEAQLDKSGLPSDRFFAERPEGSVSTLKIQRTQQEDSAVYLCASRLDTRVTNNEQFFGPGTRLTVL.